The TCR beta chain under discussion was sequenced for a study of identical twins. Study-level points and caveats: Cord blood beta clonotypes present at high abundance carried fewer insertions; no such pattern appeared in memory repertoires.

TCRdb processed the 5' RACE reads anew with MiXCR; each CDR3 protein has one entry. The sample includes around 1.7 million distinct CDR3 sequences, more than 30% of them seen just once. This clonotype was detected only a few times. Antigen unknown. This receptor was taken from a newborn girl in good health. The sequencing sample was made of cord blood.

The CDR3 nucleotides read TGCAGTGCTCTAGCGGCCTCCTACAATGAGCAGTACTTC. It encodes CSALAASYNEQYF. The chain has TRBV20-1 and TRBJ2-1; 7 bases fit TRBD2. The J call may be faulty, since TRBJ2-7 better matches the DNA end. Per the germline V gene, CDR1 is DFQATT and CDR2 is SNEGSKA (reference sequence). The CDR3 sequence is 13 residues long.